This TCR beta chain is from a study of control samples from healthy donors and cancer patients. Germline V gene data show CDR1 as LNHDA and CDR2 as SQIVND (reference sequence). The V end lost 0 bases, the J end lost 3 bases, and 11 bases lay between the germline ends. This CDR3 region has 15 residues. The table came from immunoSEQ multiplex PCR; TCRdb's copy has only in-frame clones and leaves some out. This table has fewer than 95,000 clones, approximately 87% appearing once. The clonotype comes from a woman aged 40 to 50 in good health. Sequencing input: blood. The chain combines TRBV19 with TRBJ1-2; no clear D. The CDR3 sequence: CASSIDRTEYYGYTF. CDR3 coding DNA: TGTGCCAGTAGTATAGATCGTACAGAGTACTATGGCTACACCTTC.